This passage covers 26 T cell receptor beta chains from one sample sequenced in a study of spatial heterogeneity in lung cancer. Time point indicated: blood at routine non-recurrence follow-up after resection. Whole RNA obtained from tumor, nontumor lung or frozen PBMC underwent sequencing without sorting. TCRdb reanalysed the 5' RACE reads using MiXCR and keeps one entry per CDR3 protein. The sample consists of about 52,000 distinct CDR3 sequences, 7.4% of them appearing once. This specimen was PBMCs, taken at follow-up. The receptor set was obtained from a female donor with early-stage non-small cell lung cancer.

Many counts were recorded for this clonotype. The genes are TRBV12-2 and TRBJ2-3. TRBV12-2 is annotated as a pseudogene. The CDR3 spans 13 residues. Here the CDR3 DNA reads TGTGCAAGTCGCTTAGAAGAACCAGATACGCAGTATTTT. Translated, it gives CASRLEEPDTQYF.

The chain employs TRBV19 and TRBJ2-1, with D unclear. V lost 5 bases and J 6 bases, leaving 14 bases between the germline ends. Germline CDR1 LNHDA, CDR2 SQIVND (reference sequence). CDR3 length equals 14 residues. CDR3 amino acids: CASSLLRAVNEQFF. The CDR3 coding sequence is TGTGCCAGTAGTCTACTAAGGGCCGTCAATGAGCAGTTCTTC.

This clonotype was seen a single time. Just one base apart from a much larger clone, this may be a read error. The V and J genes are TRBV6-6 and TRBJ2-1, with a tentative D call TRBD1 (5 bases). V dropped 9 bases and J dropped 7 bases, with 16 bases sitting between them. Germline assignment: CDR1 MNHNY and CDR2 SVGAGI (reference sequence). CDR3 length: 13 amino acids. CDR3: CARNVAGLNEQFF. For the CDR3, the DNA is TGTGCCAGAAACGTGGCAGGGCTGAATGAGCAGTTCTTC.

The table lists this clonotype with many counts. This chain uses TRBV4-3 with TRBJ1-2; D not certain. Germline CDR1 is LGHNA and CDR2 is YSLEER. V was pared by 1 base and J by 0 bases, with 9 bases between. There are 15 residues in the CDR3. In nucleotides, the CDR3 is TGCGCCAGCAGCCAAGTTTCGGGGACTAACTATGGCTACACCTTC. It specifies CASSQVSGTNYGYTF.

This clonotype has ten or more counts. The V call is TRBV6-2 or TRBV6-3, the J call TRBJ2-7; D is uncertain. V lost 0 bases and J 3 bases, leaving 6 bases between the germline ends. CDR3 length: 13 residues. Germline lookup yields CDR1 MNHEY and CDR2 SVGEGT. The CDR3 nucleotides are TGTGCCAGCAGTTACTCTGAAAACTACGAGCAGTACTTC. Translation gives CASSYSENYEQYF.

The chain recombines TRBV11-2 with TRBJ1-1; possibly TRBD1 for D (6 bases). Germline V lookup: CDR1 SGHAT, CDR2 FQNNGV. Trimming left V 5 bases short and J 5 bases short, with 15 bases between. This CDR3 has 14 amino acids. CDR3: CASSPRNRETEAFF. In DNA, the CDR3 is TGTGCCAGCAGCCCGAGGAACAGGGAGACTGAAGCTTTCTTT.

This clonotype occurred many times. This chain joins TRBV5-1 and TRBJ2-4, with D unclear. Looked up from germline, CDR1 is SGHRS and CDR2 is YFSETQ. CDR3 size: 13 residues. Trimming pared 1 base from V and 6 bases from J, leaving 8 bases between. The chain's CDR3 is CASSLRLGNIQYF. The CDR3 DNA sequence: TGCGCCAGCAGCTTGCGGTTGGGAAACATTCAGTACTTC.

This clonotype has ten or more counts. The V call is TRBV7-2, the J call TRBJ2-3; TRBD2 agrees at 8 bases. The ends lost 1 base at V and 2 bases at J; junction bases unmatched: 5. In germline, CDR1 is SGHTA, CDR2 FQGNSA. The CDR3 totals 16 residues. CDR3 nucleotide sequence: TGTGCCAGCAGCTTAGAGGCGGGGGGCCTCACAGATACGCAGTATTTT. Protein: CASSLEAGGLTDTQYF. Looking up the rest from reference TRBV7-2 and TRBJ2-3 gives the full variable domain: GAGVSQSPSNKVTEKGKDVELRCDPISGHTALYWYRQSLGQGLEFLIYFQGNSAPDKSGLPSDRFSAERTGGSVSTLTIQRTQQEDSAVYLCASSLEAGGLTDTQYFGPGTRLTVL.

This clonotype showed up just a few times. J is TRBJ2-4 and V is TRBV18, with D uncertain. CDR1 and CDR2 from the germline V gene are KGHSH and LQKENI. The V end lost 3 bases, the J end lost 0 bases, and 6 bases lay between the germline ends. The CDR3 has 14 amino acids. Here the CDR3 reads CASSPEIAKNIQYF. In nucleotides, the CDR3 is TGTGCCAGCTCACCGGAAATAGCCAAAAACATTCAGTACTTC. Drawing the rest from reference TRBV18 and TRBJ2-4, the complete variable domain is NAGVMQNPRHLVRRRGQEARLRCSPMKGHSHVYWYRQLPEEGLKFMVYLQKENIIDESGMPKERFSAEFPKEGPSILRIQQVVRGDSAAYFCASSPEIAKNIQYFGAGTRLSVL.

This chain links TRBV2 with TRBJ1-5; TRBD1 might be the D (5 bases). Germline CDR1 reads SNHLY; CDR2 reads FYNNEI. The CDR3 has 14 amino acids. Trimming shortened V by 6 bases and J by 0 bases, and 9 bases separated the two germline ends. The CDR3 coding sequence is TGTGCCAGCAGCTGGACAAGTAGCAATCAGCCCCAGCATTTT. The encoded protein is CASSWTSSNQPQHF.

This clonotype was picked up a small number of times. The chain recombines TRBV3-1 with TRBJ1-2; D is possibly TRBD1 (5 bases). Germline V gene lookup returns CDR1 LGHDT and CDR2 YNNKEL (reference sequence). This CDR3 is built from 14 residues. V lost 3 bases to trimming and J lost 5 bases, with 13 bases between them. The CDR3 DNA reads TGTGCCAGCAGCCAGGGGCCGATTCTGTATGGCTACACCTTC. Residues: CASSQGPILYGYTF.

This clonotype came up many times. The chain combines TRBV24-1 with TRBJ2-5; perhaps TRBD2 as D (5 bases). The V gene lost 0 bases and the J gene lost 5 bases, with 6 bases spanning the gap. The CDR3 sequence is 13 residues long. CDR1 KGHDR and CDR2 SFDVKD come from the germline V gene. In nucleotides, the CDR3 is TGTGCCACCAGTGATTTGCAGCGGGAGACCCAGTACTTC. Protein product: CATSDLQRETQYF.

The chain has TRBV28 and TRBJ1-5; D gene uncertain. This CDR3 has 16 amino acids. Trimming left V 6 bases short and J 10 bases short, with 25 bases between. Per germline, CDR1 MDHEN and CDR2 SYDVKM. Here the CDR3 reads CASSLGHRGSVSPQHF. The DNA for the CDR3 is TGTGCCAGCAGCCTGGGTCATCGAGGTTCCGTTAGTCCCCAGCATTTT.

The chain couples TRBV19 to TRBJ1-2; D is undetermined. The CDR3 is 12 residues long. From germline, CDR1 is LNHDA and CDR2 SQIVND (reference sequence). Between the trimmed V and J ends, which lost 5 bases and 5 bases, there was a span of 9 bases. CDR3 sequence: CASSLGMYGYTF. The CDR3 DNA sequence: TGTGCCAGTAGTTTAGGGATGTATGGCTACACCTTC.

This clonotype was seen many times. V gene TRBV12-3 or TRBV12-4 combines with J gene TRBJ1-2; no definite D call. V lost 2 bases to trimming and J lost 2 bases, with 9 bases between them. This CDR3 has 14 amino acids. The chain's CDR3 is CASSLTDINYGYTF. In DNA form, the CDR3 reads TGTGCCAGCAGTTTAACAGACATCAACTATGGCTACACCTTC.

The gene calls are TRBV12-3 or TRBV12-4 and TRBJ2-7, with D perhaps matching TRBD1 (6 bases). Trimming stripped 6 bases from V and 3 bases from J, with 18 bases between. This CDR3 contains 15 residues. In nucleotides, the CDR3 is TGTGCCAGCAGCCCTAGGAGACAGGCCTACTACGAGCAGTACTTC. Translated: CASSPRRQAYYEQYF.

This clonotype was seen a handful of times. This rearrangement joins TRBV6-1 to TRBJ2-1; no clear D gene. The CDR3 length is 10 residues. CDR1 and CDR2 (germline): MNHNS, SASEGT. Trimming pared 3 bases from V and 15 bases from J, leaving 9 bases between. CDR3 DNA sequence: TGTGCCAGCAGTGACCTGCTACTGTTCTTC. As protein: CASSDLLLFF.

Points on this clonotype: One end of the junction is discordant with germline, which a read error may explain. This sequence joins TRBV12-3 or TRBV12-4 and TRBJ1-3, with D maybe TRBD1 (5 bases). The CDR3 runs 15 residues. CDR3 nucleotide sequence: TGTGTCAGCCCTACAGGTTCCCACTCTGGAAACACCATATATTTT. Protein: CVSPTGSHSGNTIYF.

This clonotype was seen at least ten times. V usage is TRBV28 and J usage is TRBJ2-7, with D perhaps TRBD2 (7 bases). Germline assignment: CDR1 MDHEN and CDR2 SYDVKM. V was trimmed by 3 bases and J by 5 bases, leaving 14 bases between them. CDR3 length: 14 amino acids. Written as DNA, the CDR3 is TGTGCCAGCAGTTTGGCATCCGGGGGGCACGAGCAGTACTTC. This encodes CASSLASGGHEQYF.

Many counts were recorded for this clonotype. This chain joins TRBV4-3 and TRBJ1-2, with D unclear. This CDR3 is built from 15 residues. Germline CDR1 is LGHNA and CDR2 is YSLEER. Trimming shortened V by 3 bases and J by 7 bases, and 18 bases separated the two germline ends. DNA of the CDR3: TGCGCCAGCAGCCACGTCCCCGGGGATAGAGGTGGCTACACCTTC. Translating gives CASSHVPGDRGGYTF.

This clonotype came up many times. A much more abundant neighbour one base away suggests this may be a read error. The chain combines TRBV7-2 with TRBJ2-6, with D possibly matching TRBD2 (5 bases). This CDR3 contains 17 residues. Germline values: CDR1 SGHTA, CDR2 FQGNSA. The CDR3 spells CVSTLRPLDSGANVLTF. For the CDR3, the DNA is TGTGTCAGCACCCTCCGTCCACTAGACTCTGGGGCCAACGTCCTGACTTTC.

Ten or more counts support this clonotype. This sequence joins TRBV5-1 and TRBJ1-1, with D possibly being TRBD1 (5 bases). V was trimmed by 5 bases and J by 11 bases, leaving 16 bases between them. The CDR3 sequence is 12 residues long. The V gene's germline CDR1 is SGHRS and CDR2 YFSETQ. CDR3 amino acids: CASRLTTGGAFF. DNA of the CDR3: TGCGCCAGCAGATTGACCACAGGAGGCGCTTTCTTT.

This clonotype showed up just a few times. The chain combines TRBV3-1 with TRBJ1-5, with D tentatively TRBD1 (5 bases). The length of the CDR3 is 17 residues. The V end was cut by 0 bases, the J end by 3 bases, with 15 bases between. Germline CDR1 is LGHDT and CDR2 is YNNKEL (reference sequence). The CDR3 loop reads CASSQDPGGAINQPQHF. The DNA for the CDR3 is TGTGCCAGCAGCCAAGATCCAGGAGGGGCAATCAATCAGCCCCAGCATTTT.

This clonotype was observed a few times. This sequence joins TRBV5-1 and TRBJ2-5; 12 bases fit TRBD2. Trimming removed 2 bases from V and 3 bases from J; junction bases left unmatched: 8. The CDR3 extends over 17 amino acids. CDR1 is SGHRS, CDR2 YFSETQ, per germline. CDR3 protein: CASSFGRLAGEKETQYF. In DNA, the CDR3 is TGCGCCAGCAGCTTTGGGAGACTAGCGGGGGAGAAAGAGACCCAGTACTTC.

This clonotype was recorded many times. The chain employs TRBV20-1 and TRBJ2-7; D may be TRBD2 (6 bases). The CDR3 covers 15 residues. V dropped 6 bases and J dropped 6 bases, with 24 bases sitting between them. Per germline, CDR1 DFQATT and CDR2 SNEGSKA (reference sequence). The CDR3 bases are TGCAGTGCCCTTTCCGGGGGTACCGCTGTGGGCGAGCAGTACTTC. As protein: CSALSGGTAVGEQYF.

This clonotype was picked up many times. V and J are TRBV28 and TRBJ2-3; 7 bases match TRBD1. J lost 2 bases, V lost 5 bases, and 4 bases had no gene match. The CDR3 is 14 amino acids. Germline CDR1 and CDR2: MDHEN and SYDVKM. In DNA, the CDR3 is TGTGCCAGCAGTGGGCAGGGGGTCACAGATACGCAGTATTTT. Its protein is CASSGQGVTDTQYF.